Given below is one TCR beta chain in context. The assay was immunoSEQ multiplex PCR, and TCRdb's table has in-frame clones only and misses some. The sample holds some 39,000 clones; roughly four fifths are singletons and the top ten take roughly 2.5%. The sample originates from a study of OX40 agonist ivuxolimab in advanced cancers. Overall study context: Administration of intravenous ivuxolimab to patients occurred every 2 weeks at 0.01 to 10 mg/kg. Head and neck, renal cell, melanoma or hepatocellular carcinoma were the cancers that dose-escalation patients had.

Trimming pared 5 bases from V and 3 bases from J, leaving 14 bases between. CDR1 is SGHTA, CDR2 FQGNSA, per germline. The CDR3 extends over 15 amino acids. The receptor was derived from an adult with an advanced solid tumor such as melanoma, head and neck, liver or kidney cancer. The sequencing used CD4+ or CD8+ T cells sorted from blood, collected in a trial of the OX40 agonist ivuxolimab. The V gene is TRBV7-2, the J gene TRBJ2-1, with D possibly TRBD1 on 6 matching bases. The CDR3 loop is CASSIMQGSYNEQFF. CDR3 nucleotides: TGTGCCAGCAGCATCATGCAGGGGAGCTACAATGAGCAGTTCTTC. The entire variable domain, with the rest obtained from reference TRBV7-2 and TRBJ2-1, is as follows: GAGVSQSPSNKVTEKGKDVELRCDPISGHTALYWYRQSLGQGLEFLIYFQGNSAPDKSGLPSDRFSAERTGGSVSTLTIQRTQQEDSAVYLCASSIMQGSYNEQFFGPGTRLTVL.